This T cell receptor (beta chain) came from a study of OX40 agonist ivuxolimab in advanced cancers. General observations from the study: The average count of expanded clones was higher among CD8+ T cells than among CD4+. Normalized T-cell clonal expansion was also low in a subset of nonresponders.

Here immunoSEQ multiplex PCR was the method, and the copy in TCRdb shows in-frame clones only, minus some. There are 89,000 or so clones in the sample; roughly nine tenths occur only once, and almost 8.5% lies in the top ten. About this clone itself: Its target is unknown.

This CDR3 has 14 amino acids. Losses at the gene ends were 2 bases for V and 3 bases for J; bases not matched to a gene: 4. CDR1 is SNHLY and CDR2 is FYNNEI in the germline V gene. This material consisted of CD4+ or CD8+ T cells sorted from blood, taken in a trial of the OX40 agonist ivuxolimab. The V call is TRBV2, the J call TRBJ2-7; 7 bases fit TRBD1. The receptor was derived from an adult with an advanced solid tumor such as melanoma, head and neck, liver or kidney cancer. CDR3 DNA sequence: TGTGCCAGCAGTGAATGGACAGGCGGCTACGAGCAGTACGTC. Its protein is CASSEWTGGYEQYV.